Below, 5 T cell receptor beta chains from the same sample are listed, as sequenced in a study of cytomegalovirus exposure and HLA in healthy donors. The PCR ran on 60 Vbeta and 13 Jbeta primers. Repertoires were generated with immunoSEQ multiplex PCR, while TCRdb's copy carries only in-frame clones and drops some. This sample yields some 150,000 clones, of which nearly 80% are seen a single time; approximately 8.7% belongs to the top ten. Sequencing used PBMCs. The receptors come from a man in his late teens or twenties in good health and CMV-seropositive.

The chain has TRBV4-2 and TRBJ2-3, with D maybe TRBD2 (7 bases). V was shortened by 3 bases and J by 4 bases, with 11 bases between the two germline ends. The CDR3 totals 14 residues. Germline values: CDR1 LGHNA, CDR2 YNFKEQ. CDR3 region: CASSQGGPSDTQYF. The CDR3 nucleotides are TGTGCCAGCAGCCAGGGGGGGCCATCAGATACGCAGTATTTT.

The V call is TRBV7-2, the J call TRBJ1-5; 10 bases map to TRBD1. The CDR3 has 17 amino acids. Germline values: CDR1 SGHTA, CDR2 FQGNSA. V trimming: 5 bases; J trimming: 4 bases; junction bases outside the gene matches: 11. The CDR3 region is CASSLNGPGQGNQPQHF. The CDR3 nucleotides read TGTGCCAGCAGCCTAAATGGACCGGGACAGGGGAATCAGCCCCAGCATTTT.

The chain recombines TRBV19 with TRBJ2-3; D possibly corresponds to TRBD2 (5 bases). V was cut by 3 bases and J by 2 bases, with 9 bases left in between. Germline values: CDR1 LNHDA, CDR2 SQIVND (reference sequence). The CDR3 sequence is 14 residues long. The CDR3 DNA reads TGTGCCAGTAGTATGTTGGAGGACACAGATACGCAGTATTTT. Translating gives CASSMLEDTDTQYF.

DNA for the CDR3: TGTGCCAGCAGCATTCTAGAGGGGAACACTGAAGCTTTCTTT. Encoded protein: CASSILEGNTEAFF. The J gene is TRBJ1-1, the V gene TRBV7-9; the D is unclear. Trimming took off 5 bases at V and 1 base at J, with 11 bases between the two ends. The length of the CDR3 is 14 residues. Germline CDR1 SEHNR, CDR2 FQNEAQ (reference sequence).

The V call is TRBV10-3, the J call TRBJ1-5; a weak D match, TRBD1 (5 bases). Trimming cost V 6 bases and J 5 bases, with 11 bases left between them. Germline V gene data show CDR1 as ENHRY and CDR2 as SYGVKD. The length of the CDR3 is 13 residues. The CDR3 here is CAISPQDDQPQHF. CDR3 nucleotides: TGTGCCATCAGCCCACAGGATGATCAGCCCCAGCATTTT.